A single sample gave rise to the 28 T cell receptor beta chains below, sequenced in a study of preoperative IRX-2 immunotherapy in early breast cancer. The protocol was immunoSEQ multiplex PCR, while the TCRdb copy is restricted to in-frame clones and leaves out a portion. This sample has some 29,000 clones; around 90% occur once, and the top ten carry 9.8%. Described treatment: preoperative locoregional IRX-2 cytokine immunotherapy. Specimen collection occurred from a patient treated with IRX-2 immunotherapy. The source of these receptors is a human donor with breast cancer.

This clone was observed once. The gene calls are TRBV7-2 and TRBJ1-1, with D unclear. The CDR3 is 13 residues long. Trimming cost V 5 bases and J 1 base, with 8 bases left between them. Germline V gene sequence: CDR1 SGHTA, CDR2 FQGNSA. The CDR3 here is CASSPTKNTEAFF. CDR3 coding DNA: TGTGCCAGCAGCCCCACAAAGAACACTGAAGCTTTCTTT.

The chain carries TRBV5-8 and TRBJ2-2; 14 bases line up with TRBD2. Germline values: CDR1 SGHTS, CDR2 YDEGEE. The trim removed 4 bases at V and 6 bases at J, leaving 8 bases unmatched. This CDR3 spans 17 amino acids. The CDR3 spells CASSDGTSGGRAGELFF. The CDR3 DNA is TGTGCCAGCAGCGACGGGACTAGCGGGGGAAGGGCCGGGGAGCTGTTTTTT. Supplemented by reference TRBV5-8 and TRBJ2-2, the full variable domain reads EAGVTQSPTHLIKTRGQQATLRCSPISGHTSVYWYQQALGLGLQFLLWYDEGEERNRGNFPPRFSGRQFPNYSSELNVNALELEDSALYLCASSDGTSGGRAGELFFGEGSRLTVL.

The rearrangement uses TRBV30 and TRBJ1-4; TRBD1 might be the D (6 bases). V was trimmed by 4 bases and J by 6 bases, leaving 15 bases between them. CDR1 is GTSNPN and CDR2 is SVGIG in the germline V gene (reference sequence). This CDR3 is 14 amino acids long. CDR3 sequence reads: CAWNIQGSHEKLFF. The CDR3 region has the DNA TGTGCCTGGAACATACAGGGCTCCCATGAAAAACTGTTTTTT. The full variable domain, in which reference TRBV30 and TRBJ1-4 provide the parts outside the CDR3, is SQTIHQWPATLVQPVGSPLSLECTVEGTSNPNLYWYRQAAGRGLQLLFYSVGIGQISSEVPQNLSASRPQDRQFILSSKKLLLSDSGFYLCAWNIQGSHEKLFFGSGTQLSVL.

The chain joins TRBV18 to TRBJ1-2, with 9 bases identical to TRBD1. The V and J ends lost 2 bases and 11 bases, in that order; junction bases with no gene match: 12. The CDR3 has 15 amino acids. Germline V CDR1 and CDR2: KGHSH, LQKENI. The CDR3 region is CASSPGQGPAFGYTF. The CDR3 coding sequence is TGTGCCAGCTCACCAGGACAGGGGCCTGCATTCGGATACACCTTC.

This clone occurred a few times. The DNA for the CDR3 is TGTGCCAGCAGCCGGACAGGGGTCTGGGAGACCCAGTACTTC. Its protein product is CASSRTGVWETQYF. This rearrangement joins TRBV27 to TRBJ2-5, with TRBD1 matching 9 bases. This CDR3 comprises 14 residues. The V gene's germline CDR1 is MNHEY and CDR2 SMNVEV (reference sequence). V lost 6 bases and J lost 5; bases outside the gene matches: 7.

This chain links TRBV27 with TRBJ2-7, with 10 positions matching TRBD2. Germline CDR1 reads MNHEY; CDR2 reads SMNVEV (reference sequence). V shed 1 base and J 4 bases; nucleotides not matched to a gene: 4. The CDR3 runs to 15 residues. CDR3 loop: CASSLLLAGMYEQYF. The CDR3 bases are TGTGCCAGCAGTTTATTACTAGCGGGAATGTACGAGCAGTACTTC.

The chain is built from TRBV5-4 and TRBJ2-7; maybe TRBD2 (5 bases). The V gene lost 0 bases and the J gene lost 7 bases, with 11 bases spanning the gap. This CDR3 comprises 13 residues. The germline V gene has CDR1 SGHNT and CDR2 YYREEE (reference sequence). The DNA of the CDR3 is TGTGCCAGCAGCTTGGTGGAGGCCCGGGAGCAGTACTTC. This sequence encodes CASSLVEAREQYF.

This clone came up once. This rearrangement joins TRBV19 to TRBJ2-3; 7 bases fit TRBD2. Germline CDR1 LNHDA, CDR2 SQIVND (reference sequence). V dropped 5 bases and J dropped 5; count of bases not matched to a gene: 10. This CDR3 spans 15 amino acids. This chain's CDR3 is CASSPRRERVDTQYF. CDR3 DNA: TGTGCCAGTAGTCCGCGGCGGGAGAGGGTAGATACGCAGTATTTT.

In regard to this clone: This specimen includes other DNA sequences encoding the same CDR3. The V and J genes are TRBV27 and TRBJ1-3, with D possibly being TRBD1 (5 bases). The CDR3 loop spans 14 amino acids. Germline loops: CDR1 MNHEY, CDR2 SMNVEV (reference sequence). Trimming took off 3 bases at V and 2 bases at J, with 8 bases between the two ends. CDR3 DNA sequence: TGTGCCAGCAGTTTCTCGGGGCCTGGAAACACCATATATTTT. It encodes CASSFSGPGNTIYF.

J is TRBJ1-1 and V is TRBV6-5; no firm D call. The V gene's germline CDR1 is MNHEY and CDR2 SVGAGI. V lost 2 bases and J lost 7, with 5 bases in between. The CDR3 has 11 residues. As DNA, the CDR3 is TGTGCCAGCAGTTACACGGGTGAAGCTTTCTTT. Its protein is CASSYTGEAFF.

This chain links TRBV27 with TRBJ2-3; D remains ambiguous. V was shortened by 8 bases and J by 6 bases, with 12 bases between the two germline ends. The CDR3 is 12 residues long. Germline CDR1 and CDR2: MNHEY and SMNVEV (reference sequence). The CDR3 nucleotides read TGTGCCAGCGGTCTAGGTATGGATACGCAGTATTTT. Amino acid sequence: CASGLGMDTQYF.

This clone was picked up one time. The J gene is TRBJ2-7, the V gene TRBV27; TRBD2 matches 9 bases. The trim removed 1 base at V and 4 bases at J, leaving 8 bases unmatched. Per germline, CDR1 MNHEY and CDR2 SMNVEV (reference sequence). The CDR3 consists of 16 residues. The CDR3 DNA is TGTGCCAGCAGTTTATTTGCAGCGGGGGGCAGGTACGAGCAGTACTTC. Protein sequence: CASSLFAAGGRYEQYF.

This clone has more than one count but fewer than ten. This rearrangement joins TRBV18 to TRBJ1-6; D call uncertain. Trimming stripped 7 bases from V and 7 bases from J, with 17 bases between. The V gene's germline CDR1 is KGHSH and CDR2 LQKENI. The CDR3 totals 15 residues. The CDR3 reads CASCPRGDGNSPLHF. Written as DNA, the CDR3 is TGTGCCAGCTGTCCCCGCGGGGATGGCAATTCACCCCTCCACTTT.

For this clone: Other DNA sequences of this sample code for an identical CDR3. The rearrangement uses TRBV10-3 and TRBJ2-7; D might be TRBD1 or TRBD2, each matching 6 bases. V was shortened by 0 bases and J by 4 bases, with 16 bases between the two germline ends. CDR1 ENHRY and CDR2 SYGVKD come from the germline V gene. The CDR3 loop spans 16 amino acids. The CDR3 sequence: CAISESGGQGGYEQYF. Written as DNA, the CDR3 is TGTGCCATCAGTGAGTCGGGGGGACAAGGGGGTTACGAGCAGTACTTC.

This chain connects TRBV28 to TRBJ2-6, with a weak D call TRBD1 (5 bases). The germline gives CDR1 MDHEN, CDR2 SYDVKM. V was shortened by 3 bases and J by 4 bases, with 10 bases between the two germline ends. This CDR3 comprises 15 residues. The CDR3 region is CASSFPGLGANVLTF. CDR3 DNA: TGTGCCAGCAGTTTCCCAGGGTTAGGGGCCAACGTCCTGACTTTC.

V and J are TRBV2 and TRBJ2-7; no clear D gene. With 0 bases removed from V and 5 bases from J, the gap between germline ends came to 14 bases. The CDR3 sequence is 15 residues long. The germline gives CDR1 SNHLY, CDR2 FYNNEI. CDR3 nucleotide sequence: TGTGCCAGCAGTGAAGCTAGAGGTTTACGAGACGAGCAGTACTTC. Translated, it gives CASSEARGLRDEQYF.

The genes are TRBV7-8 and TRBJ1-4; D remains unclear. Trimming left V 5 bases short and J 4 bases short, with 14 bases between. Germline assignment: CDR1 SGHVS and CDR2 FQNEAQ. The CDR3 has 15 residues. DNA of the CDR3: TGTGCCAGCAGCCCTCGGAGGCAGCTTAATGAAAAACTGTTTTTT. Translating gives CASSPRRQLNEKLFF.

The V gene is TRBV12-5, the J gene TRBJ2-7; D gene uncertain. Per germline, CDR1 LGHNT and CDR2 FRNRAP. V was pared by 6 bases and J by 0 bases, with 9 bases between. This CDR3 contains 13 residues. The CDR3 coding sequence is TGTGCTAGTGGCCCACAAACCTCCTACGAGCAGTACTTC. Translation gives CASGPQTSYEQYF.

The CDR3 nucleotides are TGCGCCAGCAGCTTGATTAGCGGGAGCTCCTACGAGCAGTACTTC. It yields the protein CASSLISGSSYEQYF. The chain recombines TRBV5-1 with TRBJ2-7; 9 nucleotides agree with TRBD2. Germline V CDR1 and CDR2: SGHRS, YFSETQ. Trimming took 1 base from V and 0 from J; bases not matched to a gene: 2. The CDR3 is made up of 15 amino acids.

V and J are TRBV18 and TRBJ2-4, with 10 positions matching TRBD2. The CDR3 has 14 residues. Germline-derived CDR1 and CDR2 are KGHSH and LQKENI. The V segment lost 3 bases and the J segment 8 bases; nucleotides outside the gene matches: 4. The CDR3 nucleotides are TGTGCCAGCTCACCTCAAGCGGGGGGGGACATTCAGTACTTC. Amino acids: CASSPQAGGDIQYF.

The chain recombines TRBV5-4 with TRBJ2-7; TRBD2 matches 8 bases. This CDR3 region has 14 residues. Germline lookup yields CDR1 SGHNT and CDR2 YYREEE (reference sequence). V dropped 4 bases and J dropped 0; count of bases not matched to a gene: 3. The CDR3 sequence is CASSISGSSYEQYF. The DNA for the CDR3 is TGTGCCAGCAGCATAAGCGGGAGCTCCTACGAGCAGTACTTC.

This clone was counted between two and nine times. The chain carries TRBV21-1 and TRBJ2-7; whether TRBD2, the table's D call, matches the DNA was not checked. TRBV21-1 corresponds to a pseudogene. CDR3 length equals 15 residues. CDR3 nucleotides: TGTGCCAGCAGCCACCAGCGCCTACCTACCTACGAGCAGTACTTC. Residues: CASSHQRLPTYEQYF.

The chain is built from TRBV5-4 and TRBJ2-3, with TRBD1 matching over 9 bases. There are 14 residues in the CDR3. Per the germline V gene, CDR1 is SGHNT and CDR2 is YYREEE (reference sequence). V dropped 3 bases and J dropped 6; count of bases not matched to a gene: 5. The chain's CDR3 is CASSYRQGGDTQYF. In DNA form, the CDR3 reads TGTGCCAGCAGCTACAGACAGGGGGGCGATACGCAGTATTTT.

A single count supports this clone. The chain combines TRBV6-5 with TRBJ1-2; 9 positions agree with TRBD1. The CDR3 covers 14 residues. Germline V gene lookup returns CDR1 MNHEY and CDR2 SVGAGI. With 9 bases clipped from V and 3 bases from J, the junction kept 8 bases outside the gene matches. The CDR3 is CASGQGSHYYGYTF. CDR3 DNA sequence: TGTGCCAGTGGACAGGGGTCGCACTACTATGGCTACACCTTC.

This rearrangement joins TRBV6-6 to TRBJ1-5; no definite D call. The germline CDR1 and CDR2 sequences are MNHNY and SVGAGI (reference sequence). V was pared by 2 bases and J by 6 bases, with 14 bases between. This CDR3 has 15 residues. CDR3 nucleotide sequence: TGTGCCAGCAGTTACCAGGAAACCATAGGTCAGCCCCAGCATTTT. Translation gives CASSYQETIGQPQHF.

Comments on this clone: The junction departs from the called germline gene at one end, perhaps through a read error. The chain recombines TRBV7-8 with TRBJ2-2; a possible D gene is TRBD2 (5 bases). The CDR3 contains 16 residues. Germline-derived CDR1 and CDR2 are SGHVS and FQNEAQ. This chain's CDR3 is CASSLGGLGNAGELFF. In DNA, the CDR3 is TGTGCCAGCAGCTTAGGAGGACTGGGGAACGCCGGGGAGCTGTTTTTT.

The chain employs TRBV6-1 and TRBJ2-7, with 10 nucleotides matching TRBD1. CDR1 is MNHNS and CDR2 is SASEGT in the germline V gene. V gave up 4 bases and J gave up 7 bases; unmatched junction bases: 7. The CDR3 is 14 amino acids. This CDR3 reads CASSVGDRGFEQYF. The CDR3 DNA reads TGTGCCAGCAGTGTAGGGGACAGGGGTTTTGAGCAGTACTTC.

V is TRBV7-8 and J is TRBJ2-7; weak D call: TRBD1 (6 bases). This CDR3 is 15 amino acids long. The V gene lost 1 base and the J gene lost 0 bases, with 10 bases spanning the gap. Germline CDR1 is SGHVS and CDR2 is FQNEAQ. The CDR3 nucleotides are TGTGCCAGCAGCTTAGAAACAGGGAGCTCCTACGAGCAGTACTTC. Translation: CASSLETGSSYEQYF. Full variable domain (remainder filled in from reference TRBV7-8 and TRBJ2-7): GAGVSQSPRYKVAKRGQDVALRCDPISGHVSLFWYQQALGQGPEFLTYFQNEAQLDKSGLPSDRFFAERPEGSVSTLKIQRTQQEDSAVYLCASSLETGSSYEQYFGPGTRLTVT.